A selection of T cell receptor beta chains follows, all from one sample in a study of T cell responses to AZD1222 COVID-19 vaccine. Clones were sequenced by immunoSEQ multiplex PCR, and TCRdb holds only the in-frame ones, with some missing. The profile shows roughly 150,000 clones, 94% of them singletons. The sequenced sample was peripheral blood, obtained 28 days after the second AZD1222 dose. The source of these receptors is an adult who received the AZD1222 COVID-19 vaccine. Both conserved end residues are part of each CDR3. A D gene is named only where the DNA matches it firmly. Part of the rows lack a size; the others show once, few, many or a class for expanded clones.

d_call	cdr3_length	v_call	j_call	clone_size	cdr3_aa	cdr3_nt
-	13	TRBV11-2	TRBJ1-5	-	CASSLGLDQPQHF	TGTGCCAGCAGCTTAGGCTTGGATCAGCCCCAGCATTTT
-	11	TRBV12-3/TRBV12-4	TRBJ2-3	-	CASSLADTQYF	TGTGCCAGCAGTCTGGCAGATACGCAGTATTTT
-	14	TRBV3-1/TRBV3-2	TRBJ1-1	-	CASSQKAGVTEAFF	TGTGCCAGCAGCCAAAAAGCAGGGGTTACTGAAGCTTTCTTT
-	14	TRBV10-1	TRBJ2-3	-	CASSERRGTDTQYF	TGCGCCAGCAGTGAGCGACGTGGAACAGATACGCAGTATTTT
-	17	TRBV4-2	TRBJ2-1	-	CASSQDKSPGIRNEQFF	TGTGCCAGCAGCCAAGATAAGTCCCCCGGGATTAGGAATGAGCAGTTCTTC
-	17	TRBV6-2/TRBV6-3	TRBJ1-2	-	CASSYSWTLSVHYGYTF	TGTGCCAGCAGTTACTCTTGGACACTCTCCGTTCACTATGGCTACACCTTC
TRBD2	18	TRBV9	TRBJ2-3	-	CASSVSDVAGGSTDTQYF	TGTGCCAGCAGCGTGAGCGATGTGGCGGGAGGGTCCACAGATACGCAGTATTTT
-	13	TRBV29-1	TRBJ1-1	once	CSVDGGLGLEAFF	TGCAGCGTTGACGGGGGGTTGGGGCTAGAAGCTTTCTTT
-	14	TRBV5-1	TRBJ2-7	-	CASSLVVSPYEQYF	TGCGCCAGCAGCTTGGTGGTGTCCCCCTACGAGCAGTACTTC
TRBD1	15	TRBV3-1/TRBV3-2	TRBJ2-2	-	CASSRTGANTGELFF	TGTGCCAGCAGCCGGACAGGGGCGAACACCGGGGAGCTGTTTTTT
-	14	TRBV20-1	TRBJ1-5	-	CSASWGPPVLPQHF	TGCAGTGCTAGTTGGGGACCCCCGGTCCTTCCCCAGCATTTT
-	15	TRBV2	TRBJ2-3	-	CASRKGSLVLETQYF	TGTGCCAGCAGGAAAGGTTCCCTAGTCTTAGAGACGCAGTATTTT
TRBD2	18	TRBV6-1	TRBJ2-5	-	CASSEVAGTTVYKETQYF	TGTGCCAGCAGTGAAGTAGCGGGTACCACGGTTTATAAAGAGACCCAGTACTTC
-	15	TRBV6-1	TRBJ2-3	-	CASSEVHTSTDTQYF	TGTGCCAGCAGTGAGGTACACACTAGCACAGATACGCAGTATTTT
-	14	TRBV19	TRBJ1-1	-	CASSTIQGTSEAFF	TGTGCCAGTAGTACAATTCAGGGTACTTCTGAAGCTTTCTTT
TRBD2	16	TRBV4-1	TRBJ2-1	-	CASSQETSGPYNEQFF	TGCGCCAGCAGCCAAGAAACTAGCGGACCTTACAATGAGCAGTTCTTC
TRBD1	15	TRBV5-8	TRBJ2-1	-	CASSLSGGFYNEQFF	TGTGCCAGCAGCTTGTCAGGGGGCTTCTACAATGAGCAGTTCTTC
-	15	TRBV5-4	TRBJ2-1	-	CASRIYGVPANEQFF	TGTGCCAGCAGGATTTACGGGGTCCCCGCTAATGAGCAGTTCTTC
-	13	TRBV2	TRBJ1-1	-	CASRLKQATEAFF	TGTGCCAGCAGACTCAAACAGGCTACTGAAGCTTTCTTT
-	13	TRBV7-9	TRBJ2-7	-	CASSRDELYEQYF	TGTGCCAGCAGCCGGGACGAGTTATACGAGCAGTACTTC